Listed below are T cell receptor beta chains from one sample, sequenced in a study of beta chain features in type 1 diabetes. TCRdb's copy holds only in-frame clones and misses some; the assay was immunoSEQ multiplex PCR. This sample has roughly 700,000 clones; over 10% occur once, and the top ten carry approximately 0.021%. The sequenced material came from naive CD4+ T cells from blood. All receptors derive from a man aged 18-30 years with type 1 diabetes. The CDR3 runs from the conserved cysteine through the conserved F or W. Each record gives: CDR3 protein, J gene, CDR3 length, V gene.

CDR3: CSARDRGEQFF; J: TRBJ2-1; length: 11; V: TRBV20-1
CDR3: CASSLPAGGGGYGYTF; J: TRBJ1-2; length: 16; V: TRBV7-2
CDR3: CASRRQGERYEQYF; J: TRBJ2-7; length: 14; V: TRBV28
CDR3: CASSPFGLADPYEQYF; J: TRBJ2-7; length: 16; V: TRBV18
CDR3: CAWSVQGGQPQHF; J: TRBJ1-5; length: 13; V: TRBV30
CDR3: CASRDRSEQYF; J: TRBJ2-7; length: 11; V: TRBV28
CDR3: CASSEQGEAEAFF; J: TRBJ1-1; length: 13; V: TRBV2
CDR3: CASSSGQGDIGYTF; J: TRBJ1-2; length: 14; V: TRBV7-2
CDR3: CASSLVADYEQYF; J: TRBJ2-7; length: 13; V: TRBV7-9
CDR3: CASRDDRNTEAFF; J: TRBJ1-1; length: 13; V: TRBV6-5
CDR3: CASSRDSQETQYF; J: TRBJ2-5; length: 13; V: TRBV7-9
CDR3: CASKQTNTGELFF; J: TRBJ2-2; length: 13; V: TRBV25-1
CDR3: CASSIVGTEQYF; J: TRBJ2-7; length: 12; V: TRBV19
CDR3: CASTSDRADTQYF; J: TRBJ2-3; length: 13; V: TRBV19
CDR3: CASSSRGQGRDNEQFF; J: TRBJ2-1; length: 16; V: TRBV19
CDR3: CASSPSTRGVIF; J: TRBJ2-1; length: 12; V: TRBV14
CDR3: CATSERGDEQFF; J: TRBJ2-1; length: 12; V: TRBV15
CDR3: CASRVAGGTGELFF; J: TRBJ2-2; length: 14; V: TRBV6-6
CDR3: CASSVESRNLSPLHF; J: TRBJ1-6; length: 15; V: TRBV9
CDR3: CASGRDGNTIYF; J: TRBJ1-3; length: 12; V: TRBV5-1
CDR3: CASSLTQEQYF; J: TRBJ2-7; length: 11; V: TRBV2
CDR3: CASSQPQGDRSSYGYTF; J: TRBJ1-2; length: 17; V: TRBV4-1
CDR3: CASSASQGVANYGYTF; J: TRBJ1-2; length: 16; V: TRBV5-1
CDR3: CASSSRTSGEETQYF; J: TRBJ2-5; length: 15; V: TRBV7-6
CDR3: CASSPTWDGEAFF; J: TRBJ1-1; length: 13; V: TRBV9
CDR3: CSVDPGEAFF; J: TRBJ1-1; length: 10; V: TRBV29-1
CDR3: CASSTGTGREKLFF; J: TRBJ1-4; length: 14; V: TRBV7-9
CDR3: CATSREIPPSTDTQYF; J: TRBJ2-3; length: 16; V: TRBV15
CDR3: CASSDLFGQPQHF; J: TRBJ1-5; length: 13; V: TRBV25-1